The 12 T cell receptor beta chains given below trace back to one sample, sequenced in a study of T cell repertoires in aging, cancer and after chemotherapy. Amplification of TCR beta used genomic DNA extracted from peripheral blood. TRB rearrangements spanning V, D and J were amplified using mixed TRB-A/B primers. TCRdb called the multiplex PCR reads again in MiXCR, with one record for every CDR3 protein. In the table there are some 8,000 distinct CDR3 sequences, approximately 40% of which are singletons. Sequencing was carried out using blood. The source of these receptors is a human donor in good health.

The genes are TRBV6-2 or TRBV6-3 and TRBJ1-2; no firm D call. Germline V CDR1 and CDR2: MNHEY, SVGEGT. The CDR3 spans 11 residues. V was cut by 6 bases and J by 6 bases, with 8 bases left in between. CDR3 residues: CASRRLDGYTF. The CDR3 DNA follows: TGTGCCAGCAGACGTCTTGATGGCTACACCTTC.

The CDR3 loop is CASSPDRRDSFSSNQPQHF. CDR3 DNA sequence: TGTGCCAGCTCACCAGATAGGCGGGACAGTTTCTCTAGCAATCAGCCCCAGCATTTT. V usage is TRBV18 and J usage is TRBJ1-5, with 7 bases that match TRBD1. Germline trimming cut 2 bases from V and 0 bases from J; bases unmatched to any gene: 13. CDR1 is KGHSH and CDR2 is LQKENI in the germline V gene. The length of the CDR3 is 19 residues.

This clonotype was picked up a small number of times. The V gene is TRBV6-1, the J gene TRBJ2-1; D might be TRBD2 (6 bases). This CDR3 contains 13 residues. V was clipped by 8 bases and J by 7 bases, with 15 bases between them. CDR1 is MNHNS and CDR2 is SASEGT in the germline V gene. The CDR3 loop is CASGGSVENEQFF. Here the CDR3 DNA reads TGTGCCAGCGGAGGGAGTGTGGAGAATGAGCAGTTCTTC.

CDR3 DNA sequence: TGTGCCAGCAGCCCACCGGGACGGCCGAACACCGGGGAGCTGTTTTTT. This encodes CASSPPGRPNTGELFF. The chain recombines TRBV6-5 with TRBJ2-2; D may correspond to TRBD1 or TRBD2 (5 bases each). CDR1 and CDR2 from the germline V gene are MNHEY and SVGAGI. V was clipped by 6 bases and J by 0 bases, with 14 bases between them. This CDR3 has 16 amino acids.

V gene TRBV19 combines with J gene TRBJ2-2; tentatively, D is TRBD1 (5 bases). Trimming shortened V by 0 bases and J by 3 bases, and 17 bases separated the two germline ends. Per the germline V gene, CDR1 is LNHDA and CDR2 is SQIVND (reference sequence). The CDR3 is made up of 18 amino acids. CDR3 in amino acids: CASSIEKRERGYTGELFF. The CDR3, as DNA: TGTGCCAGTAGTATAGAAAAAAGGGAAAGGGGTTACACCGGGGAGCTGTTTTTT.

This clonotype is classed as large. The V call is TRBV29-1, the J call TRBJ2-1; TRBD2 agrees at 12 bases. The V gene's germline CDR1 is SQVTM and CDR2 ANQGSEA. This CDR3 comprises 13 residues. V lost 7 bases, J lost 8 bases, and 6 bases stayed unmatched. CDR3 region: CSGGTSGRYEQFF. The CDR3 DNA reads as TGCAGCGGGGGGACTAGCGGGCGATATGAGCAGTTCTTC.

About this clonotype itself: Because the CDR3's place on the DNA is in doubt, the DNA is left out and the CDR3 is given as listed by TCRdb. The chain couples TRBV7-2 to TRBJ2-3; TRBD1 is the table's D call, not checked against the DNA. Termini included, the CDR3 measures 20 amino acids. CDR1 is SGHTA and CDR2 is FQGNSA in the germline V gene. The CDR3 spells CASSIYLCSVDSLGPDTQYF.

The rearrangement links TRBV5-1 to TRBJ2-3; 9 bases match TRBD2. Germline lookup yields CDR1 SGHRS and CDR2 YFSETQ. CDR3 length equals 15 residues. The junction had 5 bases not matched to a gene; V was cut back by 0 bases and J by 6 bases. CDR3 amino acids: CASSLAGGGADTQYF. DNA for the CDR3: TGCGCCAGCAGCTTGGCCGGCGGGGGGGCGGATACGCAGTATTTT.

The V call is TRBV5-5, the J call TRBJ2-5; TRBD1 might be the D (5 bases). V lost 7 bases to trimming and J lost 3 bases, with 16 bases between them. This CDR3 is 14 amino acids long. Per the germline V gene, CDR1 is SGHKS and CDR2 is YYEKEE (reference sequence). The CDR3 sequence is CASCQAAGKETQYF. The DNA of the CDR3 is TGTGCCAGCTGCCAGGCGGCAGGGAAAGAGACCCAGTACTTC.

This clonotype has only a few counts. The chain uses TRBV19 and TRBJ1-4; D is possibly TRBD1 (5 bases). CDR1 is LNHDA and CDR2 is SQIVND in the germline V gene (reference sequence). V lost 6 bases and J lost 8, with 16 bases in between. This CDR3 has 14 amino acids. Here the CDR3 reads CASRLQGASEKLFF. CDR3 in DNA: TGTGCCAGTAGACTCCAGGGAGCCTCCGAAAAACTGTTTTTT. Using reference TRBV19 and TRBJ1-4 for the parts outside the CDR3, the full variable domain is DGGITQSPKYLFRKEGQNVTLSCEQNLNHDAMYWYRQDPGQGLRLIYYSQIVNDFQKGDIAEGYSVSREKKESFPLTVTSAQKNPTAFYLCASRLQGASEKLFFGSGTQLSVL.

This clonotype was seen a handful of times. This chain uses TRBV15 with TRBJ1-1; perhaps TRBD1 as D (5 bases). V was cut by 5 bases and J by 0 bases, with 16 bases left in between. The CDR3 length is 16 residues. Germline CDR1 reads LNHNV; CDR2 reads YYDKDF (reference sequence). CDR3 sequence: CATSGGSVPLNTEAFF. CDR3 DNA: TGTGCCACCAGCGGGGGGTCGGTACCTTTGAACACTGAAGCTTTCTTT.

The table lists this clonotype with a few counts. The chain employs TRBV5-6 and TRBJ1-4; 7 bases fit TRBD1. Germline CDR1 SGHDT, CDR2 YYEEEE. V gave up 4 bases and J gave up 4 bases; unmatched junction bases: 7. The CDR3 consists of 15 residues. The DNA of the CDR3 is TGTGCCAGCAGCAAGAACAGGGGAGTTAATGAAAAACTGTTTTTT. Translating gives CASSKNRGVNEKLFF.